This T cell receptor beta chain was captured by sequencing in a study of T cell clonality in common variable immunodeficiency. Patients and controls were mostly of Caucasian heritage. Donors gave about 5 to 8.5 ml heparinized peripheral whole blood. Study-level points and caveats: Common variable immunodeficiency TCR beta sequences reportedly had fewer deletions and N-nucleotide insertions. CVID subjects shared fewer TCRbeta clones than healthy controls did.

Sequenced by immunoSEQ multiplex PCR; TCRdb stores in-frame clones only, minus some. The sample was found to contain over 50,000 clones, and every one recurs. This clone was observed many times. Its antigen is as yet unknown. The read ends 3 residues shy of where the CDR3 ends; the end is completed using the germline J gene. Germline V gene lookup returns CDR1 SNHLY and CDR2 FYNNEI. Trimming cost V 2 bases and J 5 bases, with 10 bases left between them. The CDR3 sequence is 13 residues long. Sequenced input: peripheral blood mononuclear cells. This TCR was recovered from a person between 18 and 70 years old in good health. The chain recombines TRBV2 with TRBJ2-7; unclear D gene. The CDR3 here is CASSEISVDEQYF. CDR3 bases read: TGTGCCAGCAGTGAAATCTCGGTGGACGAG.